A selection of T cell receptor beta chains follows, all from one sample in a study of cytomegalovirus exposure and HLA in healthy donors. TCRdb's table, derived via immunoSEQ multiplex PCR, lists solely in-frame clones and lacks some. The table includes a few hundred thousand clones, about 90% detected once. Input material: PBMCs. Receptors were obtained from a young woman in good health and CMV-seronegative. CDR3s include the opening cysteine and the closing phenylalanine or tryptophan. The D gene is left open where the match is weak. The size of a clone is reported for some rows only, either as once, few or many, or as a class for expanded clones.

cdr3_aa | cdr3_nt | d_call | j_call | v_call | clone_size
CASSPGTGGPGANVLTF | TGCGCCAGCAGCCCCGGGACAGGGGGCCCTGGGGCCAACGTCCTGACTTTC | TRBD1 | TRBJ2-6 | TRBV5-1 | .
CASSLFSGGYETQYF | TGTGCCAGCAGCTTATTCTCGGGGGGGTACGAGACCCAGTACTTC | TRBD2 | TRBJ2-5 | TRBV11-2 | .
CASSLKNSYNEQFF | TGCGCCAGCAGCTTGAAGAACTCTTACAATGAGCAGTTCTTC | . | TRBJ2-1 | TRBV5-1 | .
CASSAGQGSTEAFF | TGTGCCAGTAGTGCGGGACAGGGGAGCACTGAAGCTTTCTTT | TRBD1 | TRBJ1-1 | TRBV19 | .
CASSGASGTSTDTQYF | TGTGCCAGCAGTGGCGCCTCCGGGACTAGCACAGATACGCAGTATTTT | . | TRBJ2-3 | TRBV25-1 | .
CASSITGNQPQHF | TGTGCCAGTAGTATTACAGGGAATCAGCCCCAGCATTTT | . | TRBJ1-5 | TRBV19 | .
CASRAVEGIPNSPLHF | TGTGCCAGCAGGGCCGTGGAGGGGATCCCTAATTCACCCCTCCACTTT | . | TRBJ1-6 | TRBV6-6 | few
CASSFLAGGPTGELFF | TGCGCCAGCAGCTTTCTAGCGGGGGGCCCCACCGGGGAGCTGTTTTTT | TRBD2 | TRBJ2-2 | TRBV5-1 | .
CANTSGTPADSPLHF | TGCGCCAACACATCGGGGACTCCTGCGGATTCACCCCTCCACTTT | . | TRBJ1-6 | TRBV10-1 | .
CASSPKAGGPYEQYF | TGTGCCAGCAGTCCAAAAGCGGGGGGACCCTACGAGCAGTACTTC | TRBD2 | TRBJ2-7 | TRBV27 | .
CASSEDRGNTEAFF | TGTGCCAGCAGTGAGGACAGGGGGAACACTGAAGCTTTCTTT | TRBD1 | TRBJ1-1 | TRBV28 | .
CASSQRAPGQGATKNIQYF | TGCGCCAGCAGCCAACGGGCGCCGGGACAGGGGGCTACCAAAAACATTCAGTACTTC | TRBD1 | TRBJ2-4 | TRBV5-1 | .
CASSLGLAGGPDTQYF | TGTGCCAGCAGCTTAGGACTAGCGGGGGGCCCAGATACGCAGTATTTT | TRBD2 | TRBJ2-3 | TRBV7-9 | .
CASSQPGRGGRGYTF | TGTGCCAGCAGTCAGCCAGGAAGGGGGGGAAGGGGCTACACCTTC | . | TRBJ1-2 | TRBV6-5 | .
CASSIRDYSSYEQYF | TGTGCCAGCAGCATCAGGGACTACTCCTCCTACGAGCAGTACTTC | TRBD2 | TRBJ2-7 | TRBV5-4 | .
CAISNAYGAYGYTF | TGTGCCATCAGTAATGCTTATGGGGCTTACGGCTACACCTTC | . | TRBJ1-2 | TRBV10-3 | .
CIAPLNTEAFF | TGCATTGCTCCACTTAACACTGAAGCTTTCTTT | . | TRBJ1-1 | TRBV20-1 | .
CSARRAYEQYF | TGCAGTGCAAGGAGGGCCTACGAGCAGTACTTC | . | TRBJ2-7 | TRBV20-1 | .